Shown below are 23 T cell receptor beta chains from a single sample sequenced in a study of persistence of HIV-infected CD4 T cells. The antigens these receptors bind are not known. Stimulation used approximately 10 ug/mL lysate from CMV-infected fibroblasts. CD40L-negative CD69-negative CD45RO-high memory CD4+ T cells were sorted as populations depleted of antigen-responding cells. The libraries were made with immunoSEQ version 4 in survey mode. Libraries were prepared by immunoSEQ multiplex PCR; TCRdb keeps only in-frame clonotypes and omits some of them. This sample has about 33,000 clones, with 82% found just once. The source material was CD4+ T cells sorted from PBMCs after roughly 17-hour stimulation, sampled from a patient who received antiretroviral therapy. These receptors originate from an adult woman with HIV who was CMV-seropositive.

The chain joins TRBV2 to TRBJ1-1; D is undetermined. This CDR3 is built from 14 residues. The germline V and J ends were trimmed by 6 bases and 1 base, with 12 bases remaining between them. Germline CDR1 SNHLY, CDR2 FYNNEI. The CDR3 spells CASSKRRGNTEAFF. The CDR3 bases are TGTGCCAGCAGCAAGCGACGGGGGAACACTGAAGCTTTCTTT.

The DNA of the CDR3 is TGTGCCAGCACCCCCAGGGGGGGGATGAACACTGAAGCTTTCTTT. Protein: CASTPRGGMNTEAFF. V usage is TRBV2 and J usage is TRBJ1-1; 7 bases match TRBD1. Per germline, CDR1 SNHLY and CDR2 FYNNEI. This CDR3 region has 15 residues. V was clipped by 7 bases and J by 0 bases; unmatched bases: 8. Filled out from reference TRBV2 and TRBJ1-1, the complete variable domain reads EPEVTQTPSHQVTQMGQEVILRCVPISNHLYFYWYRQILGQKVEFLVSFYNNEISEKSEIFDDQFSVERPDGSNFTLKIRSTKLEDSAMYFCASTPRGGMNTEAFFGQGTRLTVV.

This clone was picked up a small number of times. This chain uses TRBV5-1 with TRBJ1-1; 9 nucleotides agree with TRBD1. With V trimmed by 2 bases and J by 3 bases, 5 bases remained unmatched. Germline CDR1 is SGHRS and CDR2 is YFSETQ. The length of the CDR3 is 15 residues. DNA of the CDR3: TGCGCCAGCAGCTTAGTACAGGGGGCGGACACTGAAGCTTTCTTT. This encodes CASSLVQGADTEAFF.

CDR3 residues: CAISDISYNSPLHF. The CDR3 DNA is TGTGCCATCAGTGACATAAGTTATAATTCACCCCTCCACTTT. The chain couples TRBV10-3 to TRBJ1-6, with unresolved D. From germline, CDR1 is ENHRY and CDR2 SYGVKD. V was shortened by 3 bases and J by 4 bases, with 7 bases between the two germline ends. This CDR3 spans 14 amino acids.

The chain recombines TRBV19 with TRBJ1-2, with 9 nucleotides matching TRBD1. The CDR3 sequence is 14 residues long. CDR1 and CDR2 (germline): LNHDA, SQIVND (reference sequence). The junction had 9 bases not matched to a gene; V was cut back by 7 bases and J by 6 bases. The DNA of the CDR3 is TGTGCCAGTACCCCCACAGGGGGCCGAAATGGCTACACCTTC. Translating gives CASTPTGGRNGYTF.

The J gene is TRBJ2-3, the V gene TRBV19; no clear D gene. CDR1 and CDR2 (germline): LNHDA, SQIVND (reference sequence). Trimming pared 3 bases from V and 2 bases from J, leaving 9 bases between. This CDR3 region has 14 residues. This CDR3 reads CASSITLNTDTQYF. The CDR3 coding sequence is TGTGCCAGTAGTATTACCCTAAACACAGATACGCAGTATTTT.

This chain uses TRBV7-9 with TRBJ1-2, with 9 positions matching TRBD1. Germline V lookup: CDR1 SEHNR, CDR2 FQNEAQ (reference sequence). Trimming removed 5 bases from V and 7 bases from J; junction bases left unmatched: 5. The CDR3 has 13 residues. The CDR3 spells CASSQQGAGGYTF. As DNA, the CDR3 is TGTGCCAGCAGCCAACAGGGGGCTGGTGGCTACACCTTC. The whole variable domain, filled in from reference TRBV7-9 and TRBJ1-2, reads DTGVSQNPRHKITKRGQNVTFRCDPISEHNRLYWYRQTLGQGPEFLTYFQNEAQLEKSRLLSDRFSAERPKGSFSTLEIQRTEQGDSAMYLCASSQQGAGGYTFGSGTRLTVV.

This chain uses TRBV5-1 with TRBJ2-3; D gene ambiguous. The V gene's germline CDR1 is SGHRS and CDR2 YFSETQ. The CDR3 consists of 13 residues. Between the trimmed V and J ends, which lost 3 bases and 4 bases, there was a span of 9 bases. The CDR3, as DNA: TGCGCCAGCAGCTCAGGATCTTCAGATACGCAGTATTTT. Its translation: CASSSGSSDTQYF.

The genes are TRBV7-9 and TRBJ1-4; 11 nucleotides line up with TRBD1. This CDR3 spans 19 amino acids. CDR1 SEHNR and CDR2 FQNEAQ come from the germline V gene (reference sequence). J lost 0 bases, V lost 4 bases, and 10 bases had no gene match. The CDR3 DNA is TGTGCCAGCAGCTACAGGACAGGGGGCGGGAGGGCAACTAATGAAAAACTGTTTTTT. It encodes CASSYRTGGGRATNEKLFF. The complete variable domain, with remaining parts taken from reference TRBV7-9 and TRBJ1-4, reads DTGVSQNPRHKITKRGQNVTFRCDPISEHNRLYWYRQTLGQGPEFLTYFQNEAQLEKSRLLSDRFSAERPKGSFSTLEIQRTEQGDSAMYLCASSYRTGGGRATNEKLFFGSGTQLSVL.

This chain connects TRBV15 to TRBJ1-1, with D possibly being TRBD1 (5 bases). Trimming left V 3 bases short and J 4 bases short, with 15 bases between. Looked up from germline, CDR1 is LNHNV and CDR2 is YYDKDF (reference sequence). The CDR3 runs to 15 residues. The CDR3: CATSSEGIGGTEAFF. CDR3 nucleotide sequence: TGTGCCACCAGCAGTGAGGGGATTGGGGGCACTGAAGCTTTCTTT.

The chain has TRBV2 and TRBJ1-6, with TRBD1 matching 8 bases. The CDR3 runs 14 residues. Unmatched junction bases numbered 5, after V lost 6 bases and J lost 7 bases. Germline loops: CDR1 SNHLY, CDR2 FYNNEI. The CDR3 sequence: CASRGDRQNSPLHF. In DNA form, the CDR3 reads TGTGCCAGCAGGGGGGACAGGCAGAATTCACCCCTCCACTTT.

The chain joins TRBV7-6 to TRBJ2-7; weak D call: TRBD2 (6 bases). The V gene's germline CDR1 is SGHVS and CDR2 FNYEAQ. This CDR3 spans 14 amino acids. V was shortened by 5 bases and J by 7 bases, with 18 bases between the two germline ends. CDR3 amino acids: CASSERGATGEQYF. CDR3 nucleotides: TGTGCCAGCAGCGAACGCGGGGCGACGGGGGAGCAGTACTTC.

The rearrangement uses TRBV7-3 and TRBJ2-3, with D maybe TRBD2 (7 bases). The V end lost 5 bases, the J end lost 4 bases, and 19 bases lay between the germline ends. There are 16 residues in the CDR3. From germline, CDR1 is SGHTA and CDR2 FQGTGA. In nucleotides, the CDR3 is TGTGCCAGCAGCGCGCTCGGGGGGCCTAGGGCAGATACGCAGTATTTT. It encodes CASSALGGPRADTQYF.

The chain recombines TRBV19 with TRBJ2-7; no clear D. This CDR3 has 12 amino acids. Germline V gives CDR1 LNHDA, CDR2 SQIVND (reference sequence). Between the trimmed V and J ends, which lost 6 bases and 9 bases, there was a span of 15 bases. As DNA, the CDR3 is TGTGCCAGTAGCCAGAGGAAGGAGCCGCAGTACTTC. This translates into CASSQRKEPQYF.

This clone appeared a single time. CDR3 region: CASSPKAGDGYTF. CDR3 sequence (DNA): TGTGCCAGCTCACCAAAGGCAGGGGATGGCTACACCTTC. This chain joins TRBV18 and TRBJ1-2; a weak D match, TRBD1 (6 bases). Trimming pared 2 bases from V and 6 bases from J, leaving 10 bases between. This CDR3 has 13 amino acids. Germline V gene data show CDR1 as KGHSH and CDR2 as LQKENI.

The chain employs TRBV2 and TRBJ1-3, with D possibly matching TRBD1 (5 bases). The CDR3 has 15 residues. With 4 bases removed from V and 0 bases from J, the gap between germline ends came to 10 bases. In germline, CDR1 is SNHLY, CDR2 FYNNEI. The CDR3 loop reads CASSGPTGSGNTIYF. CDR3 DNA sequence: TGTGCCAGCAGTGGCCCAACAGGCTCTGGAAACACCATATATTTT. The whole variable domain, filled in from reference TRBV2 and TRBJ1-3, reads EPEVTQTPSHQVTQMGQEVILRCVPISNHLYFYWYRQILGQKVEFLVSFYNNEISEKSEIFDDQFSVERPDGSNFTLKIRSTKLEDSAMYFCASSGPTGSGNTIYFGEGSWLTVV.

The CDR3 protein is CASSVTGTKYEQYF. In DNA form, the CDR3 reads TGTGCCAGCAGTGTGACCGGGACAAAATACGAGCAGTACTTC. The J gene is TRBJ2-7, the V gene TRBV2, with a tentative D call TRBD1 (6 bases). The V end lost 4 bases, the J end lost 4 bases, and 14 bases lay between the germline ends. The germline CDR1 and CDR2 sequences are SNHLY and FYNNEI. The CDR3 totals 14 residues.

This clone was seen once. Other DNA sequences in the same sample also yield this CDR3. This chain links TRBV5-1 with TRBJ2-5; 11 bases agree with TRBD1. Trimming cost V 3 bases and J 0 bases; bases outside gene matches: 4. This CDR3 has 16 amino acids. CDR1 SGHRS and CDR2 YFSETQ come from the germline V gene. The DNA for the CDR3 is TGCGCCAGCAGCTCCGGGACAGGGGGGTACCAAGAGACCCAGTACTTC. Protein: CASSSGTGGYQETQYF.

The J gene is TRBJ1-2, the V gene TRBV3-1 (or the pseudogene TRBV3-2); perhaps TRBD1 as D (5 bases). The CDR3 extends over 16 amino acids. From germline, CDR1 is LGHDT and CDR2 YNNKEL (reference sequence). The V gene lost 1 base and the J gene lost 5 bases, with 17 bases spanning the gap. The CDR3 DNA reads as TGTGCCAGCAGCCAAGCGCGACGGGGGAGCGCATATGGCTACACCTTC. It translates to CASSQARRGSAYGYTF.

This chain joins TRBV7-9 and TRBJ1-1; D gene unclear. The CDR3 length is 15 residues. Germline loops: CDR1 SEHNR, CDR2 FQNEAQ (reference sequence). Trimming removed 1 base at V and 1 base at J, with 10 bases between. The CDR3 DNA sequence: TGTGCCAGCAGCTTAGATCCGGGCTCGAACACTGAAGCTTTCTTT. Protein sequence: CASSLDPGSNTEAFF.

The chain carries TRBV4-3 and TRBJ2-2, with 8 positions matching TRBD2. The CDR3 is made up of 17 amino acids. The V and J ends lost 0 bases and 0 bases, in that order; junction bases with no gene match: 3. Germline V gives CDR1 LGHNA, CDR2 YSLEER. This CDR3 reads CASSQDRGGANTGELFF. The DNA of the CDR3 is TGCGCCAGCAGCCAAGATCGGGGGGGCGCGAACACCGGGGAGCTGTTTTTT.

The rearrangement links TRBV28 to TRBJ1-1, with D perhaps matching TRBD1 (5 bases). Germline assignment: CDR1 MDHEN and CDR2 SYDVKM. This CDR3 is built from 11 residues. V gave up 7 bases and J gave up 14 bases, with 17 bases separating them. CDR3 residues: CASTKPPGLFF. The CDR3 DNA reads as TGTGCCAGCACCAAACCTCCAGGGTTGTTCTTT.

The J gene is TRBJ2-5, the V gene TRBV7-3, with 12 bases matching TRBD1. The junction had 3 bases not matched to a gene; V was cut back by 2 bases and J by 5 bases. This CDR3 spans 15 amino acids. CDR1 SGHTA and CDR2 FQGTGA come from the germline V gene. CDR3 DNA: TGTGCCAGCAGCTTAGGGACAGGGGGCGGTGAGACCCAGTACTTC. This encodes CASSLGTGGGETQYF.